The sequence of this TCR beta chain was determined in a study of radiation and T cells in renal cell carcinoma (TCRdb year 2020). About the investigation overall: The samples were obtained from a clinical trial, where primary renal cell carcinomas were treated with 15 Gy stereotactic body radiation therapy and then removed by nephrectomy 4 weeks afterward. In total, approximately 54 samples, comprising around 25 tumors and some 27 peripheral blood samples, were subjected to TCR beta sequencing. A total of 3.5 million to 4.5 million unique CDR3 nucleotide sequences, encoding 2.5 million to 3 million unique CDR3 amino acid sequences, were found across all 50 or so samples.

The intended sense of this specimen's time point label: baseline pretreatment blood. The treatment or condition label on this specimen signifies: 15 Gy SBRT to primary tumor, nephrectomy 4 weeks later. To track tumor-enriched clonotypes, serial peripheral blood was sampled from radiation-treated patients at baseline and at 2 weeks and 4 weeks after SBRT. All patients had renal cell carcinoma with clear cell pathology. Genomic DNA for TCR sequencing was prepared using the QIAamp DNA Blood Mini Kit (Qiagen). Only samples passing all quality control checks were included in the analyses. TCR beta libraries were generated from genomic DNA with the immunoSEQ kit, following the manufacturer's recommendations. For library preparation, a first multiplex PCR was performed with proprietary primers, followed by a second PCR in which unique barcodes were added, and bead cleanups were performed after each round. A positive control reaction and a negative control reaction, both provided in the kit, were run with every batch of samples. The final libraries were assessed on an Agilent 4200 TapeStation D1000 ScreenTape, pooled by volume, and quantified by qPCR. Sequencing was performed on an Illumina NextSeq500 with a MidOutput 150-cycle cartridge, and 156 Read1 and 15 Index1 cycles were run with kit custom primers. The pooled library was loaded at 0.75 to 1 pM, and approximately 18% PhiX control was spiked in. Per the source publication's procedure: Vendor-processed data were analyzed in R, and a clonotype was defined as all T cells sharing the same CDR3 nucleotide sequence. In the clone abundance analyses, frequencies were normalized to the 10,000 most abundant clones in each sample. Before analysis, public T cell clones were removed, and these numbered fewer than six per sample on average. An abundance difference of at least 32-fold between compartments was the criterion for calling clonotypes tumor-enriched or baseline blood-enriched. A beta-binomial differential abundance model was used to identify clonotypes that were expanded or contracted between blood time points. Tumor-blood repertoire similarity was measured with the Baroni-Urbani and Buser coefficient, and groups were compared using two-tailed Wilcoxon tests in R. TCRdb limited this immuneACCESS table to in-frame rearrangements with V and J called. A share of clones is missing; checked studies link under half to unresolved V genes, and the rest is unexplained. Clone size and V and J calls were adopted from that table, with D and trimming inferred from the DNA. The sample table records about 130,000 clones; roughly 84% of these occur just once. The ten largest account for about 12% of the sample.

The CDR3, cysteine through phenylalanine, is 13 amino acids long. This entry keeps only the CDR3 DNA: 39 bases, framed from base 1. V and J lose 2 bases and 4 bases, and a span of 6 bases separates them. The germline V gene gives CDR1 as KGHSH and CDR2 as LQKENI. Summary of the overall study and its limitations: Because the trial had a single-armed design, the trial could not examine how radiation dose or scheduling affected the TCR repertoire. Changes in the blood repertoire were not tracked past 4 weeks after treatment. Because pretreatment tumor biopsies were not available, the study could not determine whether clonotypes were already present within the tumor at baseline. An increase in top tumor clonotypes in blood was observed from baseline to 2 weeks post-radiation, followed by contraction by 4 weeks, which was taken to suggest transient expansion of tumor-resident clones.

A note on this clone: The specificity of this receptor is unknown. Within one base of it there is no much larger clone, and no base qualities were kept. Other DNA sequences within the sample encode an identical CDR3.

The sequencing used blood, collected from a patient whose treatment included radiotherapy and nephrectomy. The rearranged segments are TRBV18 and TRBJ1-5; no D gene is confidently identified. The clonotype was recovered from a woman aged 45-65 years with renal cell carcinoma. CDR3 loop: CASSPSGNQPQHF. The bases read TGTGCCAGCTCACCATCTGGGAATCAGCCCCAGCATTTT.